One and the same sample provided the 12 T cell receptor beta chains below, sequenced in a study of cytomegalovirus exposure and HLA in healthy donors. In the PCR, 60 Vbeta and 13 Jbeta primers were used. The repertoire was sequenced with immunoSEQ multiplex PCR; TCRdb's copy has only in-frame clones and lacks some. Here the sample spans 180,000 or so clones, about 79% being singletons. The sequencing sample was made of PBMCs. The receptors originated from a woman in her forties or fifties in good health and CMV-seronegative.

This clone was found a few times. The same CDR3 also results from other DNA sequences found in this sample. The rearrangement uses TRBV4-1 and TRBJ2-7, with TRBD2 identical over 7 bases. V was clipped by 1 base and J by 4 bases; unmatched bases: 1. Looked up from germline, CDR1 is MGHRA and CDR2 is YSYEKL. The CDR3 sequence is 13 residues long. The CDR3 DNA follows: TGCGCCAGCAGCCAAGTCGGGGGGTACGAGCAGTACTTC. Translated: CASSQVGGYEQYF.

The CDR3 loop is CASSINYEQYF. The CDR3 bases are TGTGCCAGCAGCATCAACTACGAGCAGTACTTC. V and J are TRBV14 and TRBJ2-7; D gene ambiguous. Germline-derived CDR1 and CDR2 are SGHDN and FVKESK. The CDR3 loop spans 11 amino acids. Trimming left V 5 bases short and J 3 bases short, with 5 bases between.

V and J are TRBV27 and TRBJ1-1; D is perhaps TRBD1 (6 bases). The germline V gene has CDR1 MNHEY and CDR2 SMNVEV (reference sequence). The V end lost 10 bases, the J end lost 0 bases, and 12 bases lay between the germline ends. The CDR3 is 13 residues long. CDR3: CATKRGMNTEAFF. The CDR3 coding sequence is TGTGCCACCAAGAGGGGGATGAACACTGAAGCTTTCTTT.

The gene calls are TRBV5-6 and TRBJ2-7; tentatively, D is TRBD1 (5 bases). Germline values: CDR1 SGHDT, CDR2 YYEEEE. Deletions cut 0 bases from V and 3 bases from J, with 10 bases between. The CDR3 spans 14 residues. CDR3 sequence: CASSLVGQNYEQYF. CDR3 in DNA: TGTGCCAGCAGCTTGGTAGGACAAAACTACGAGCAGTACTTC.

The V gene is TRBV27, the J gene TRBJ2-7, with D perhaps matching TRBD1 (6 bases). This CDR3 is built from 14 residues. In germline, CDR1 is MNHEY, CDR2 SMNVEV (reference sequence). V lost 9 bases and J lost 3, with 18 bases in between. The CDR3 sequence is CASKQGALFYEQYF. The CDR3, as DNA: TGTGCCAGTAAACAGGGAGCGTTATTCTACGAGCAGTACTTC.

This clone came up a few times. V is TRBV28 and J is TRBJ1-4, with D perhaps TRBD1 (6 bases). V dropped 5 bases and J dropped 7 bases, with 17 bases sitting between them. Germline CDR1 is MDHEN and CDR2 is SYDVKM. The CDR3 is made up of 15 amino acids. CDR3 DNA: TGTGCCAGCAGTGCTTCGACAGGTGGTGGTGAAAAACTGTTTTTT. It specifies CASSASTGGGEKLFF.

This clone was counted only a few times. The V gene is TRBV4-3, the J gene TRBJ1-1, with D unclear. Germline V gives CDR1 LGHNA, CDR2 YSLEER. Trimming took 0 bases from V and 7 from J, leaving 9 bases between them. The CDR3 covers 13 residues. CDR3 DNA sequence: TGCGCCAGCAGCCAAGACCTGGCGGGTGAAGCTTTCTTT. It encodes CASSQDLAGEAFF.

The J gene is TRBJ2-1, the V gene TRBV6-1; 11 bases agree with TRBD2. Trimming cost V 3 bases and J 8 bases; bases outside gene matches: 6. This CDR3 has 15 residues. Germline CDR1 reads MNHNS; CDR2 reads SASEGT. CDR3 amino acids: CASSDSGGATDEQFF. Written as DNA, the CDR3 is TGTGCCAGCAGTGATAGCGGGGGGGCCACGGATGAGCAGTTCTTC.

The rearrangement links TRBV27 to TRBJ2-2; the match to TRBD2 covers 7 bases. The CDR3 is 17 residues long. V gave up 5 bases and J gave up 2 bases; unmatched junction bases: 11. Looked up from germline, CDR1 is MNHEY and CDR2 is SMNVEV (reference sequence). The CDR3 nucleotides are TGTGCCAGCAGTCTCTCCTGGCGGGGGAAAAACACCGGGGAGCTGTTTTTT. This sequence encodes CASSLSWRGKNTGELFF.

V is TRBV28 and J is TRBJ1-5; TRBD1 is a possible D gene (5 bases). Germline lookup yields CDR1 MDHEN and CDR2 SYDVKM. V gave up 4 bases and J gave up 5 bases, with 15 bases separating them. The CDR3 totals 15 residues. The CDR3: CASSSLAGRDQPQHF. CDR3 nucleotide sequence: TGTGCCAGCAGTTCCCTGGCAGGGAGGGATCAGCCCCAGCATTTT.

The chain is built from TRBV5-8 and TRBJ1-1, with 8 bases identical to TRBD1. This CDR3 has 15 amino acids. V shed 0 bases, J shed 12 bases, and the junction held 13 bases outside the gene matches. CDR1 and CDR2 from the germline V gene are SGHTS and YDEGEE. CDR3 region: CASSLGAGGRTVTFF. The DNA of the CDR3 is TGTGCCAGCAGCTTGGGTGCAGGGGGCCGAACTGTAACTTTCTTT.

In its sample, this clone was seen once. The DNA is left out, because the CDR3 cannot be placed on it with certainty; the CDR3 is given as TCRdb lists it. Distinct nucleotide sequences in the sample also encode this CDR3. The rearrangement joins TRBV21-1 to TRBJ1-6; TRBD1 is the table's D call and was not checked against the DNA. TRBV21-1 is designated a pseudogene. The CDR3 is 17 amino acids in total, end residues counted. This CDR3 reads CASSKVGQGAYNSPLHF.